Sequencing of this T cell receptor beta chain was carried out in a study of OX40 agonist ivuxolimab in advanced cancers. The overall study: All patients had ivuxolimab intravenously every 2 weeks at 0.01 to 10 mg/kg. Cancers in dose escalation were hepatocellular, melanoma, renal cell and head and neck.

As regards this clone: Other DNA sequences within the sample encode an identical CDR3.

Clones were sequenced by immunoSEQ multiplex PCR, and TCRdb holds only the in-frame ones, with some missing. The repertoire holds about 58,000 clones, with roughly four fifths as singletons. Looked up from germline, CDR1 is SGHRS and CDR2 is YFSETQ. With 0 bases removed from V and 8 bases from J, the gap between germline ends came to 9 bases. This CDR3 is built from 13 residues. The source of this sequence is an adult with an advanced solid tumor such as melanoma, head and neck, liver or kidney cancer. The input for sequencing was CD4+ or CD8+ T cells sorted from blood, taken in a trial of the OX40 agonist ivuxolimab. The chain links TRBV5-1 to TRBJ2-1; D is perhaps TRBD1 (6 bases). CDR3 DNA: TGCGCCAGCAGCTTGGTACAGGGCTATGAGCAGTTCTTC. Encoded protein: CASSLVQGYEQFF.